The T cell receptor (beta chain) described here comes from a study of shared clonotypes between healthy human individuals. Produced via immunoSEQ multiplex PCR; TCRdb's table is partial and in-frame only. The repertoire consists of 2 million to 2.5 million clones, with more than 80% occurring once and the leading ten covering 0.35% to 0.45%. The ends were cut back, 2 bases at V and 6 bases at J, with 17 bases in the middle. The CDR3 runs 15 residues. Germline V gene data show CDR1 as SGHTA and CDR2 as FQGNSA. The receptor was isolated from a man between 18 and 35 years old in good health. Some clones in this sample may be carry-over from other donors' samples. The chain joins TRBV7-2 to TRBJ2-7; weak D call: TRBD2 (5 bases). Sequenced input: naive CD4+ T cells from PBMCs. Subset of the sample: CD45RA+ positively selected. For the CDR3, the DNA is TGTGCCAGCAGCTTAAGGGAGAGTCACAGCTCCGAGCAGTACTTC. Amino acid sequence: CASSLRESHSSEQYF. The full variable domain, rest sourced from reference TRBV7-2 and TRBJ2-7, is GAGVSQSPSNKVTEKGKDVELRCDPISGHTALYWYRQSLGQGLEFLIYFQGNSAPDKSGLPSDRFSAERTGGSVSTLTIQRTQQEDSAVYLCASSLRESHSSEQYFGPGTRLTVT.